The 20 T cell receptor beta chains listed next were all sequenced from one sample in a study of CD8+CD57+ T cells in acquired aplastic anemia. Sequenced patients had shown CD8+CD57+ cell expansion by flow cytometry. The use of genomic DNA as template underpinned the TCR beta VDJ and CDR3 profiling. TCRdb redid the calling of the reads with MiXCR, one entry per CDR3 protein. The sample yields about 160,000 distinct CDR3 sequences, roughly 50% seen once. The specimen was sorted CD4+, CD8+, or CD8+CD57+ T cells (not recorded which) from PBMCs. The source of these receptors is a human donor with aplastic anemia.

This chain links TRBV7-2 with TRBJ2-7; D is uncertain. V lost 5 bases to trimming and J lost 2 bases, with 10 bases between them. CDR3 size: 13 residues. From germline, CDR1 is SGHTA and CDR2 FQGNSA. CDR3 residues: CASSPLRAYEQYF. Here the CDR3 DNA reads TGTGCCAGCAGCCCGCTGCGCGCCTACGAGCAGTACTTC.

This clonotype was observed many times. The genes are TRBV6-1 and TRBJ2-7; 12 nucleotides line up with TRBD2. The CDR3 runs 14 residues. CDR1 MNHNS and CDR2 SASEGT come from the germline V gene. V lost 8 bases and J lost 4; bases outside the gene matches: 6. The CDR3 loop is CASALAGGNYEQYF. CDR3 in DNA: TGTGCCAGCGCACTAGCGGGAGGAAATTACGAGCAGTACTTC.

The genes are TRBV10-3 and TRBJ1-4; 7 bases match TRBD1. The V gene's germline CDR1 is ENHRY and CDR2 SYGVKD. The CDR3 is made up of 17 amino acids. J was trimmed by 6 bases and V by 2 bases; bases with no gene match: 12. DNA for the CDR3: TGTGCCATCAGTGAGAGTAGGGTGACAGGGCGGGATGAAAAACTGTTTTTT. This sequence encodes CAISESRVTGRDEKLFF.

This clonotype was observed once. The CDR3 DNA follows: TGTGCCAGTAGTATTGGAAAGGGGGCTAGGGCAGATACGCAGTATTTT. Its translation is CASSIGKGARADTQYF. The chain employs TRBV19 and TRBJ2-3; TRBD1 matches at 7 bases. V shed 3 bases, J shed 4 bases, and the junction held 10 bases outside the gene matches. Germline V lookup: CDR1 LNHDA, CDR2 SQIVND (reference sequence). The CDR3 length is 16 residues.

Ten or more counts support this clonotype. V usage is TRBV5-5 and J usage is TRBJ1-2, with D perhaps TRBD1 (5 bases). The CDR3 runs 15 residues. Germline V gives CDR1 SGHKS, CDR2 YYEKEE (reference sequence). Between the trimmed V and J ends, which lost 2 bases and 0 bases, there was a span of 11 bases. CDR3 sequence (DNA): TGTGCCAGCAGCTTCGCAGGGAACTCTAACTATGGCTACACCTTC. This translates into CASSFAGNSNYGYTF.

This clonotype was seen at least ten times. The chain links TRBV29-1 to TRBJ1-2; the D gene is possibly TRBD1 (5 bases). Germline lookup yields CDR1 SQVTM and CDR2 ANQGSEA. The V end lost 5 bases, the J end lost 4 bases, and 8 bases lay between the germline ends. The CDR3 is made up of 11 amino acids. CDR3 sequence: CSVWDPYGYTF. In nucleotides, the CDR3 is TGCAGCGTTTGGGACCCCTATGGCTACACCTTC.

In this sample, this clonotype turned up once. This sequence joins TRBV10-3 and TRBJ2-7; D is perhaps TRBD1 (6 bases). From germline, CDR1 is ENHRY and CDR2 SYGVKD. This CDR3 has 11 residues. The V end was cut by 10 bases, the J end by 3 bases, with 10 bases between. The CDR3 nucleotides read TGTGCCACCCGCAGGGGCTACGAGCAGTACTTC. Translating it yields CATRRGYEQYF.

This chain connects TRBV7-2 to TRBJ2-7, with D possibly TRBD2 on 5 matching bases. V lost 1 base and J lost 12, with 16 bases in between. From germline, CDR1 is SGHTA and CDR2 FQGNSA. The CDR3 runs to 13 residues. CDR3 in amino acids: CASSLGFGAVPYF. CDR3 bases: TGTGCCAGCAGCTTAGGTTTTGGAGCGGTTCCGTACTTC.

This clonotype was observed at least ten times. V gene TRBV4-1 combines with J gene TRBJ2-1; D is uncertain. This CDR3 contains 14 residues. The germline gives CDR1 MGHRA, CDR2 YSYEKL. Trimming took 5 bases from V and 7 from J, leaving 15 bases between them. The CDR3 sequence: CASSYGSQTNEQFF. The CDR3 DNA follows: TGCGCCAGCAGCTACGGGTCGCAGACGAATGAGCAGTTCTTC.

In nucleotides, the CDR3 is TGTGCCAGCAGCTCACAGGGGGTCCTCCAAGAGACCCAGTACTTC. This sequence encodes CASSSQGVLQETQYF. The V and J genes are TRBV7-2 and TRBJ2-5, with 8 bases aligning to TRBD1. CDR3 length: 15 amino acids. The trim removed 4 bases at V and 1 base at J, leaving 5 bases unmatched. Germline loops: CDR1 SGHTA, CDR2 FQGNSA.

The rearrangement links TRBV24-1 to TRBJ2-2; weak D call: TRBD1 (5 bases). V was shortened by 5 bases and J by 6 bases, with 9 bases between the two germline ends. The CDR3 loop spans 13 amino acids. Per the germline V gene, CDR1 is KGHDR and CDR2 is SFDVKD. The CDR3 nucleotides are TGTGCCACCAGTGGACAGTACCCCGGGGAGCTGTTTTTT. Amino acids: CATSGQYPGELFF.

The V gene is TRBV5-1, the J gene TRBJ2-7, with D unclear. The length of the CDR3 is 15 residues. In germline, CDR1 is SGHRS, CDR2 YFSETQ. V was clipped by 0 bases and J by 0 bases, with 10 bases between them. DNA of the CDR3: TGCGCCAGCAGCTTGGAGGCAGGACCCTCCTACGAGCAGTACTTC. Translation: CASSLEAGPSYEQYF.

The V and J genes are TRBV15 and TRBJ2-2, with 7 nucleotides matching TRBD1. V was pared by 6 bases and J by 1 base, with 8 bases of the junction left unmatched. The CDR3 totals 16 residues. Germline-derived CDR1 and CDR2 are LNHNV and YYDKDF (reference sequence). The CDR3: CATSPLDRRNTGELFF. In DNA, the CDR3 is TGTGCCACCAGTCCTTTGGACAGGAGGAACACCGGGGAGCTGTTTTTT.

The chain employs TRBV19 and TRBJ1-1; 7 bases match TRBD1. Germline lookup yields CDR1 LNHDA and CDR2 SQIVND (reference sequence). The CDR3 runs 14 residues. V gave up 0 bases and J gave up 7 bases; unmatched junction bases: 5. CDR3 sequence (DNA): TGTGCCAGTAGTATAGACCGGACAGGTAGTGAAGCTTTCTTT. Translating gives CASSIDRTGSEAFF. Based on the CDR3 plus reference TRBV19 and TRBJ1-1, the full variable domain is DGGITQSPKYLFRKEGQNVTLSCEQNLNHDAMYWYRQDPGQGLRLIYYSQIVNDFQKGDIAEGYSVSREKKESFPLTVTSAQKNPTAFYLCASSIDRTGSEAFFGQGTRLTVV.

This clonotype was counted at least ten times. CDR3 in DNA: TGTGCCAGCAGCTTATCCACCCTAAACACCGGGGAGCTGTTTTTT. It is translated as CASSLSTLNTGELFF. The genes are TRBV7-3 and TRBJ2-2; no clear D gene. The CDR3 is 15 amino acids. V was clipped by 2 bases and J by 2 bases, with 9 bases between them. The germline V gene has CDR1 SGHTA and CDR2 FQGTGA.

CDR3 nucleotides: TGTGCCAGCAGCCCGAACAGGGGGCTCTATAATTCACCCCTCCACTTT. Protein sequence: CASSPNRGLYNSPLHF. The rearrangement links TRBV11-1 to TRBJ1-6; 9 bases align to TRBD1. Looked up from germline, CDR1 is SGHAT and CDR2 is FQDESV (reference sequence). The trim removed 5 bases at V and 3 bases at J, leaving 5 bases unmatched. The CDR3 spans 16 residues.

This clonotype was detected many times. The V gene is TRBV11-2, the J gene TRBJ2-1, with TRBD2 matching 10 bases. The CDR3 loop spans 15 amino acids. In germline, CDR1 is SGHAT, CDR2 FQNNGV. With 8 bases clipped from V and 0 bases from J, the junction kept 4 bases outside the gene matches. The CDR3 sequence is CASVASGSSYNEQFF. As DNA, the CDR3 is TGTGCCAGCGTCGCTAGCGGGAGCTCCTACAATGAGCAGTTCTTC.

CDR3 DNA: TGTGCCAGCAGCTCGGGACAGTACACTGAAGCTTTCTTT. Its translation is CASSSGQYTEAFF. V gene TRBV7-9 combines with J gene TRBJ1-1, with TRBD1 matching 7 bases. V was pared by 4 bases and J by 3 bases, with 2 bases of the junction left unmatched. The V gene's germline CDR1 is SEHNR and CDR2 FQNEAQ (reference sequence). The CDR3 spans 13 residues.

This clonotype was observed a handful of times. The chain recombines TRBV10-3 with TRBJ1-1; 9 bases map to TRBD1. CDR1 and CDR2 (germline): ENHRY, SYGVKD. V was pared by 6 bases and J by 8 bases, with 16 bases of the junction left unmatched. This CDR3 region has 16 residues. CDR3 nucleotide sequence: TGTGCCATCAGCCCTTCACAGGGGGCGAAGTTAAGGGAAGCTTTCTTT. Translated, it gives CAISPSQGAKLREAFF.

The chain uses TRBV25-1 and TRBJ2-7; 7 bases align to TRBD2. This CDR3 has 16 residues. Trimming at V came to 3 bases and at J to 0 bases, leaving 8 bases not matched to a gene. Germline V gives CDR1 MGHDK, CDR2 SYGVNS. The CDR3 bases are TGTGCCAGCAGTGAGCAAGCGGGGTACAGCTCCTACGAGCAGTACTTC. It specifies CASSEQAGYSSYEQYF.